Below are 29 T cell receptor beta chains sequenced from a single sample in a study of shared clonotypes between healthy human individuals. Clones were read by immunoSEQ multiplex PCR, and TCRdb kept only the in-frame ones, dropping some. The table records a few million clones, 93% of them present only once. The sample consisted of naive CD4+ T cells from PBMCs. Subset in this sample: CD45RA+ positively selected. All receptors derive from a man younger than 35 in good health. Some clones in this sample may be carry-over from other donors' samples.

The rearrangement uses TRBV2 and TRBJ1-2, with D unclear. Germline V lookup: CDR1 SNHLY, CDR2 FYNNEI. CDR3 length equals 14 residues. Deletions cut 4 bases from V and 5 bases from J, with 14 bases between. This chain's CDR3 is CASSVAFTVYGYTF. The CDR3 DNA reads as TGTGCCAGCAGTGTTGCGTTTACAGTTTATGGCTACACCTTC.

The chain uses TRBV30 and TRBJ2-7, with D possibly being TRBD1 (6 bases). Trimming shortened V by 3 bases and J by 7 bases, and 16 bases separated the two germline ends. CDR3 size: 13 residues. Germline values: CDR1 GTSNPN, CDR2 SVGIG (reference sequence). The CDR3 DNA is TGTGCCTGGAGGGTGACAGGAACCTGGGAGCAGTACTTC. This encodes CAWRVTGTWEQYF. The full variable domain, rest sourced from reference TRBV30 and TRBJ2-7, is SQTIHQWPATLVQPVGSPLSLECTVEGTSNPNLYWYRQAAGRGLQLLFYSVGIGQISSEVPQNLSASRPQDRQFILSSKKLLLSDSGFYLCAWRVTGTWEQYFGPGTRLTVT.

CDR3 sequence (DNA): TGTGCCAGTAGTCTACCGGGGGCCGGCGACTATGGCTACACCTTC. Translation gives CASSLPGAGDYGYTF. The gene calls are TRBV19 and TRBJ1-2, with D perhaps matching TRBD1 (6 bases). V lost 5 bases, J lost 3 bases, and 16 bases lay in between. This CDR3 has 15 residues. The germline gives CDR1 LNHDA, CDR2 SQIVND (reference sequence).

V and J are TRBV18 and TRBJ2-7; D gene ambiguous. Per the germline V gene, CDR1 is KGHSH and CDR2 is LQKENI. V was trimmed by 4 bases and J by 2 bases, leaving 9 bases between them. The CDR3 totals 13 residues. CDR3 loop: CASSLDLTYEQYF. DNA for the CDR3: TGTGCCAGCTCACTCGACTTAACCTACGAGCAGTACTTC.

This chain connects TRBV7-3 to TRBJ2-7; 15 bases match TRBD2. The CDR3 length is 19 residues. Unmatched junction bases numbered 12, after V lost 2 bases and J lost 4 bases. From germline, CDR1 is SGHTA and CDR2 FQGTGA. CDR3 amino acids: CASSLLSWGLAGGGYEQYF. The DNA for the CDR3 is TGTGCCAGCAGCTTATTGAGCTGGGGACTAGCGGGAGGCGGATACGAGCAGTACTTC.

This clone showed up just once. The chain links TRBV7-3 to TRBJ1-1; D unclear. Looked up from germline, CDR1 is SGHTA and CDR2 is FQGTGA. This CDR3 has 16 residues. V lost 3 bases, J lost 0 bases, and 14 bases lay in between. The CDR3 protein is CASSLTRPLMNTEAFF. CDR3 sequence (DNA): TGTGCCAGCAGCTTGACCAGGCCCCTTATGAACACTGAAGCTTTCTTT. The whole variable domain, remainder taken from reference TRBV7-3 and TRBJ1-1, is GAGVSQTPSNKVTEKGKYVELRCDPISGHTALYWYRQSLGQGPEFLIYFQGTGAADDSGLPNDRFFAVRPEGSVSTLKIQRTERGDSAVYLCASSLTRPLMNTEAFFGQGTRLTVV.

The chain uses TRBV6-1 and TRBJ1-6, with 9 bases lining up with TRBD1. In germline, CDR1 is MNHNS, CDR2 SASEGT. The trim removed 6 bases at V and 7 bases at J, leaving 4 bases unmatched. This CDR3 has 14 amino acids. The CDR3 protein is CASSPDRGNSPLHF. CDR3 nucleotides: TGTGCCAGCAGCCCTGACAGGGGGAATTCACCCCTCCACTTT.

In regard to this clone: The sample holds other DNA sequences that translate to the same CDR3. The rearrangement uses TRBV27 and TRBJ1-4; D possibly corresponds to TRBD1 (6 bases). Trimming stripped 5 bases from V and 0 bases from J, with 7 bases between. The length of the CDR3 is 14 residues. Germline V gene lookup returns CDR1 MNHEY and CDR2 SMNVEV (reference sequence). Here the CDR3 reads CASSRTATNEKLFF. CDR3 coding DNA: TGTGCCAGCAGTAGGACAGCAACTAATGAAAAACTGTTTTTT. The whole variable domain, remainder taken from reference TRBV27 and TRBJ1-4, is EAQVTQNPRYLITVTGKKLTVTCSQNMNHEYMSWYRQDPGLGLRQIYYSMNVEVTDKGDVPEGYKVSRKEKRNFPLILESPSPNQTSLYFCASSRTATNEKLFFGSGTQLSVL.

The chain carries TRBV15 and TRBJ1-4; D not resolved. Trimming pared 5 bases from V and 8 bases from J, leaving 9 bases between. CDR3 length: 12 amino acids. From germline, CDR1 is LNHNV and CDR2 YYDKDF (reference sequence). The chain's CDR3 is CATSPRREKLFF. The CDR3 nucleotides read TGTGCCACCAGCCCGAGGCGGGAAAAACTGTTTTTT.

The rearrangement links TRBV29-1 to TRBJ2-7; TRBD1 agrees at 8 bases. The junction had 6 bases not matched to a gene; V was cut back by 7 bases and J by 4 bases. Germline V lookup: CDR1 SQVTM, CDR2 ANQGSEA. This CDR3 region has 12 residues. The chain's CDR3 is CSAGDRRYEQYF. In DNA form, the CDR3 reads TGCAGCGCCGGGGACAGGAGATACGAGCAGTACTTC.

V usage is TRBV6-5 and J usage is TRBJ2-1, with D maybe TRBD2 (5 bases). Looked up from germline, CDR1 is MNHEY and CDR2 is SVGAGI. The CDR3 contains 15 residues. Trimming took 6 bases from V and 7 from J, leaving 19 bases between them. CDR3 sequence (DNA): TGTGCCAGCAGCTACCAGATGCTAGCCCTAAATGAGCAGTTCTTC. Amino acids: CASSYQMLALNEQFF.

This clone was detected once. This chain connects TRBV10-2 to TRBJ1-1; 7 positions agree with TRBD1. CDR3 length: 15 amino acids. CDR1 WSHSY and CDR2 SAAADI come from the germline V gene. V shed 5 bases, J shed 3 bases, and the junction held 9 bases outside the gene matches. This chain's CDR3 is CASSSGGQGDTEAFF. The CDR3, as DNA: TGCGCCAGCAGTTCGGGTGGCCAGGGGGACACTGAAGCTTTCTTT.

This rearrangement joins TRBV5-6 to TRBJ2-3; 8 bases align to TRBD2. The germline V gene encodes CDR1 SGHDT and CDR2 YYEEEE. The CDR3 consists of 15 residues. V lost 7 bases, J lost 0 bases, and 7 bases stayed unmatched. DNA of the CDR3: TGTGCCAGCGCGCGTAGCGGGGTAAGCACAGATACGCAGTATTTT. As protein: CASARSGVSTDTQYF. The full variable domain, completed using reference TRBV5-6 and TRBJ2-3, is DAGVTQSPTHLIKTRGQQVTLRCSPKSGHDTVSWYQQALGQGPQFIFQYYEEEERQRGNFPDRFSGHQFPNYSSELNVNALLLGDSALYLCASARSGVSTDTQYFGPGTRLTVL.

V gene TRBV5-1 combines with J gene TRBJ2-7; maybe TRBD1 (5 bases). Deletions cut 0 bases from V and 2 bases from J, with 12 bases between. Germline-derived CDR1 and CDR2 are SGHRS and YFSETQ. The CDR3 has 15 residues. The CDR3 region is CASSLEGSSPYEQYF. The CDR3 bases are TGCGCCAGCAGCTTGGAGGGGTCATCCCCCTACGAGCAGTACTTC. Full variable domain (rest looked up from reference TRBV5-1 and TRBJ2-7): KAGVTQTPRYLIKTRGQQVTLSCSPISGHRSVSWYQQTPGQGLQFLFEYFSETQRNKGNFPGRFSGRQFSNSRSEMNVSTLELGDSALYLCASSLEGSSPYEQYFGPGTRLTVT.

CDR3 nucleotide sequence: TGTGCCAGCAAGGGGATGGGTGAGCATGGCTACACCTTC. Encoded protein: CASKGMGEHGYTF. This sequence joins TRBV27 and TRBJ1-2, with a tentative D call TRBD1 (5 bases). The CDR3 spans 13 residues. Trimming pared 7 bases from V and 6 bases from J, leaving 15 bases between. Looked up from germline, CDR1 is MNHEY and CDR2 is SMNVEV (reference sequence).

This chain uses TRBV11-2 with TRBJ2-7; D unclear. Germline V gene data show CDR1 as SGHAT and CDR2 as FQNNGV. The CDR3 runs to 13 residues. Trimming left V 1 base short and J 6 bases short, with 10 bases between. Written as DNA, the CDR3 is TGTGCCAGCAGCTTAGGAAGCTGGGGCGAGCAGTACTTC. Its translation: CASSLGSWGEQYF.

In regard to this clone: The sample holds other DNA sequences that translate to the same CDR3. V is TRBV7-6 and J is TRBJ1-3; unclear D gene. The CDR3 consists of 15 residues. CDR1 and CDR2 from the germline V gene are SGHVS and FNYEAQ. V gave up 0 bases and J gave up 0 bases, with 6 bases separating them. Here the CDR3 reads CASSLAGFSGNTIYF. CDR3 nucleotides: TGTGCCAGCAGCTTAGCAGGTTTCTCTGGAAACACCATATATTTT.

The genes are TRBV28 and TRBJ2-1; D remains unclear. Trimming stripped 8 bases from V and 1 base from J, with 3 bases between. Germline lookup yields CDR1 MDHEN and CDR2 SYDVKM. This CDR3 region has 11 residues. This chain's CDR3 is CASQSYNEQFF. The DNA of the CDR3 is TGTGCCAGCCAATCCTACAATGAGCAGTTCTTC.

This clone was picked up one time. The rearrangement joins TRBV4-1 to TRBJ2-1, with 11 bases aligning to TRBD2. From germline, CDR1 is MGHRA and CDR2 YSYEKL. CDR3 length: 15 amino acids. With 1 base clipped from V and 9 bases from J, the junction kept 5 bases outside the gene matches. CDR3 sequence: CASSQVAGGPGEQFF. The CDR3 DNA follows: TGCGCCAGCAGCCAAGTAGCGGGAGGGCCTGGTGAGCAGTTCTTC.

The rearrangement uses TRBV29-1 and TRBJ2-2; TRBD1 agrees at 10 bases. Germline V gene sequence: CDR1 SQVTM, CDR2 ANQGSEA. This CDR3 is 18 amino acids long. J was trimmed by 7 bases and V by 7 bases; bases with no gene match: 21. CDR3 protein: CSALGQGGLARTYGELFF. The CDR3 coding sequence is TGCAGCGCCCTAGGACAGGGGGGTCTAGCGAGAACCTACGGGGAGCTGTTTTTT.

Notes on this clone: Other DNA sequences in the same sample also yield this CDR3. This sequence joins TRBV9 and TRBJ2-3; the D is unclear. The V gene's germline CDR1 is SGDLS and CDR2 YYNGEE. V was cut by 3 bases and J by 2 bases, with 4 bases left in between. This CDR3 has 12 amino acids. CDR3 in amino acids: CASSAHTDTQYF. CDR3 DNA: TGTGCCAGCAGCGCCCACACAGATACGCAGTATTTT.

CDR3: CASSLTQTVGDTQYF. CDR3 nucleotides: TGTGCCAGCAGTTTAACCCAAACCGTGGGAGATACGCAGTATTTT. The rearrangement joins TRBV27 to TRBJ2-3; no clear D. This CDR3 has 15 residues. The V end was cut by 2 bases, the J end by 5 bases, with 14 bases between. The germline CDR1 and CDR2 sequences are MNHEY and SMNVEV (reference sequence).

The CDR3 loop reads CASSPNSRQGKAFF. The CDR3 region has the DNA TGTGCCAGCAGTCCTAATTCGCGACAGGGCAAAGCTTTCTTT. V gene TRBV28 combines with J gene TRBJ1-1; TRBD1 matches 7 bases. The V gene end was trimmed by 5 bases and the J gene end by 9 bases; junction bases not matched to a gene: 12. The CDR3 runs to 14 residues. Looked up from germline, CDR1 is MDHEN and CDR2 is SYDVKM.

V usage is TRBV28 and J usage is TRBJ2-1, with D unresolved. The germline gives CDR1 MDHEN, CDR2 SYDVKM. V gave up 7 bases and J gave up 10 bases, with 11 bases separating them. The CDR3 covers 11 residues. The CDR3 protein is CASTSRREQFF. The CDR3 DNA is TGTGCCAGCACCTCGCGGCGGGAGCAGTTCTTC.

J is TRBJ1-2 and V is TRBV28; 7 nucleotides match TRBD1. Germline V lookup: CDR1 MDHEN, CDR2 SYDVKM. This CDR3 has 16 residues. After removal of 6 bases from V and 4 bases from J, the junction contained 14 bases not matched to a gene. This CDR3 reads CASRSGGKISTYGYTF. As DNA, the CDR3 is TGTGCCAGCAGGTCAGGGGGAAAAATATCTACCTATGGCTACACCTTC.

The chain is built from TRBV7-2 and TRBJ2-3; a weak D match, TRBD2 (5 bases). Germline V lookup: CDR1 SGHTA, CDR2 FQGNSA. The ends were cut back, 1 base at V and 0 bases at J, with 14 bases in the middle. The CDR3 extends over 17 amino acids. CDR3 residues: CASSLGNGRASTDTQYF. Here the CDR3 DNA reads TGTGCCAGCAGCTTAGGCAATGGGCGGGCGAGCACAGATACGCAGTATTTT.

The chain links TRBV10-1 to TRBJ2-7; D is possibly TRBD2 (6 bases). The CDR3 contains 16 residues. Between the trimmed V and J ends, which lost 0 bases and 5 bases, there was a span of 17 bases. In germline, CDR1 is WNHNN, CDR2 SYGVQD (reference sequence). The CDR3 nucleotides read TGCGCCAGCAGTGAGTCGGAGGGACTGCCGAGCGACGAGCAGTACTTC. This translates into CASSESEGLPSDEQYF.

This clone appeared once. V usage is TRBV9 and J usage is TRBJ2-2; TRBD2 matches at 10 bases. Germline CDR1 SGDLS, CDR2 YYNGEE. The CDR3 length is 16 residues. With V trimmed by 3 bases and J by 1 base, 3 bases remained unmatched. The CDR3 protein is CASSGTSGWNTGELFF. Written as DNA, the CDR3 is TGTGCCAGCAGCGGGACTAGCGGATGGAACACCGGGGAGCTGTTTTTT.

The chain has TRBV5-1 and TRBJ1-1, with D perhaps matching TRBD1 (5 bases). CDR3 length: 15 amino acids. Germline V gene sequence: CDR1 SGHRS, CDR2 YFSETQ. Between the trimmed V and J ends, which lost 6 bases and 3 bases, there was a span of 18 bases. The CDR3 region is CASTTGNSRDTEAFF. In DNA form, the CDR3 reads TGCGCCAGCACCACCGGGAACTCCAGGGACACTGAAGCTTTCTTT. Full variable domain (remainder filled in from reference TRBV5-1 and TRBJ1-1): KAGVTQTPRYLIKTRGQQVTLSCSPISGHRSVSWYQQTPGQGLQFLFEYFSETQRNKGNFPGRFSGRQFSNSRSEMNVSTLELGDSALYLCASTTGNSRDTEAFFGQGTRLTVV.